Only a few counts were recorded for the clone carrying this TCR beta chain. A J-beta primer mix and a sample-barcoded 5' primer were used in a second PCR of roughly 6 to 12 cycles. Each CDR3 protein is one row after TCRdb ran MiXCR on the 5' RACE reads. The sample consists of roughly 720,000 distinct CDR3 sequences, 50% to 65% of them appearing once. The record originates from a study of blood T cells in healthy people across ages. The V end was cut by 7 bases, the J end by 5 bases, with 14 bases between. The germline CDR1 and CDR2 sequences are SEHNR and FQNEAQ (reference sequence). The CDR3 has 13 amino acids.

The receptor's source is a man aged 80 or over in good health. J is TRBJ2-5 and V is TRBV7-9; TRBD1 might be the D (6 bases). Sequences were obtained from blood. Written as DNA, the CDR3 is TGTGCCAGCACCAACCAGAGGGGGGAGACCCAGTACTTC. This gives the protein CASTNQRGETQYF.